Sequencing of this TCR beta chain was carried out in a study of T cell repertoires in cytomegalovirus infection. In the study overall: Public TCR beta signatures indicated both CMV infection and matching HLA type. The study, taken as a whole, reports: The ex vivo response was dominated by HLA-C-restricted CMV-specific TCR beta clonotypes. People with CMV and the relevant HLA were identified by cumulative public TCR beta family frequency.

TCRdb passed the reads through MiXCR, listing each CDR3 protein once. This table holds 200,000 or so distinct CDR3 sequences, roughly 28% found once. Of note for this clonotype: Its antigen remains unidentified.

The CDR3 loop spans 13 amino acids. V lost 1 base, J lost 3 bases, and 7 bases lay in between. In germline, CDR1 is SGHTA, CDR2 FQGNSA. This sequence was found in a human donor in good health (CMV status not recorded). Some clones in this sample may be carry-over from other donors' samples. The sequencing input was PBMCs. The chain links TRBV7-2 to TRBJ2-7; D unclear. CDR3: CASSLGADYEQYF. DNA for the CDR3: TGTGCCAGCAGCTTAGGGGCTGACTACGAGCAGTACTTC.